The 26 T cell receptor beta chains below come from one sample, sequenced in a study of T cell responses to AZD1222 COVID-19 vaccine. Produced via immunoSEQ multiplex PCR; TCRdb's table is partial and in-frame only. The sample has around 100,000 clones; approximately 87% are singletons. The sample in question was peripheral blood, obtained on day 0 of MenACWY control vaccination. These receptor sequences come from an adult in good health.

This chain links TRBV29-1 with TRBJ2-5; TRBD1 matches 10 bases. V was pared by 7 bases and J by 1 base, with 3 bases of the junction left unmatched. Looked up from germline, CDR1 is SQVTM and CDR2 is ANQGSEA. This CDR3 has 13 amino acids. CDR3 DNA: TGCAGCGCACGGACAGGGGGCCAAGAGACCCAGTACTTC. Its translation is CSARTGGQETQYF.

The CDR3 reads CASSVRTTNEKLFF. CDR3 nucleotides: TGTGCCAGCAGTGTACGGACAACTAATGAAAAACTGTTTTTT. The V and J genes are TRBV7-9 and TRBJ1-4, with D unresolved. Between the trimmed V and J ends, which lost 6 bases and 0 bases, there was a span of 8 bases. This CDR3 region has 14 residues. CDR1 and CDR2 from the germline V gene are SEHNR and FQNEAQ (reference sequence).

This CDR3 is CASSFTSGTVPNEQYF. The CDR3, as DNA: TGTGCCAGCAGCTTCACCTCCGGGACTGTTCCTAACGAGCAGTACTTC. The rearrangement uses TRBV11-2 and TRBJ2-7, with a possible D match to TRBD2 (6 bases). Germline lookup yields CDR1 SGHAT and CDR2 FQNNGV. The ends were cut back, 3 bases at V and 5 bases at J, with 20 bases in the middle. This CDR3 region has 16 residues.

In this sample, this clone turned up a few times. The chain links TRBV9 to TRBJ1-3, with a weak D call TRBD1 (5 bases). This CDR3 contains 16 residues. CDR1 is SGDLS, CDR2 YYNGEE, per germline. V was clipped by 3 bases and J by 4 bases, with 17 bases between them. In nucleotides, the CDR3 is TGTGCCAGCAGCGCCCTTAGGACACTTAAAGGAAACACCATATATTTT. Translating it yields CASSALRTLKGNTIYF.

This chain joins TRBV6-2 or TRBV6-3 and TRBJ1-2, with D unclear. Looked up from germline, CDR1 is MNHEY and CDR2 is SVGEGT. Trimming stripped 5 bases from V and 5 bases from J, with 9 bases between. This CDR3 spans 12 amino acids. The CDR3: CASSSQGYGYTF. As DNA, the CDR3 is TGTGCCAGCAGTAGCCAAGGGTATGGCTACACCTTC.

The chain uses TRBV27 and TRBJ1-1; D is perhaps TRBD1 (5 bases). Per germline, CDR1 MNHEY and CDR2 SMNVEV (reference sequence). The CDR3 consists of 13 residues. Trimming removed 1 base at V and 7 bases at J, with 10 bases between. CDR3 protein: CASSLLTGGEAFF. CDR3 in DNA: TGTGCCAGCAGTTTATTGACCGGGGGTGAAGCTTTCTTT.

The gene calls are TRBV7-2 and TRBJ2-5, with TRBD1 matching 8 bases. The CDR3 loop spans 14 amino acids. Trimming at V came to 5 bases and at J to 4 bases, leaving 6 bases not matched to a gene. CDR1 and CDR2 from the germline V gene are SGHTA and FQGNSA. The CDR3 protein is CASSPQGQAETQYF. DNA of the CDR3: TGTGCCAGCAGCCCGCAGGGACAGGCAGAGACCCAGTACTTC.

The rearrangement joins TRBV6-2 or TRBV6-3 to TRBJ1-5; D is perhaps TRBD1 (6 bases). This CDR3 has 15 residues. The germline gives CDR1 MNHEY, CDR2 SVGEGT. Trimming removed 6 bases at V and 5 bases at J, with 17 bases between. Here the CDR3 DNA reads TGTGCCAGCAGCCTGGACAGAAGGCCATATCAGCCCCAGCATTTT. Translating it yields CASSLDRRPYQPQHF.

The chain carries TRBV7-2 and TRBJ2-5; no clear D gene. Germline values: CDR1 SGHTA, CDR2 FQGNSA. The CDR3 covers 12 residues. Trimming took off 2 bases at V and 7 bases at J, with 8 bases between the two ends. The CDR3 DNA sequence: TGTGCCAGCAGCTTAACCCCTGGGACCCAGTACTTC. This translates into CASSLTPGTQYF.

V is TRBV14 and J is TRBJ2-7, with D perhaps TRBD2 (5 bases). The CDR3 has 14 residues. V lost 1 base to trimming and J lost 9 bases, with 16 bases between them. The germline CDR1 and CDR2 sequences are SGHDN and FVKESK. This chain's CDR3 is CASSQVRTPRGQYF. The CDR3 DNA reads TGTGCCAGCAGCCAAGTTAGGACGCCTCGGGGGCAGTACTTC.

The chain has TRBV9 and TRBJ1-1; the D is unclear. Germline lookup yields CDR1 SGDLS and CDR2 YYNGEE. Trimming cost V 0 bases and J 11 bases, with 17 bases left between them. The CDR3 has 14 amino acids. CDR3 bases: TGTGCCAGCAGCGTAGAAGGGCAAGGAAGCCAGGCTTTCTTT. Its translation is CASSVEGQGSQAFF. Supplemented by reference TRBV9 and TRBJ1-1, the full variable domain reads DSGVTQTPKHLITATGQRVTLRCSPRSGDLSVYWYQQSLDQGLQFLIQYYNGEERAKGNILERFSAQQFPDLHSELNLSSLELGDSALYFCASSVEGQGSQAFFGQGTRLTVV.

The chain couples TRBV7-8 to TRBJ2-7, with 8 positions matching TRBD1. The V segment lost 7 bases and the J segment 2 bases; nucleotides outside the gene matches: 7. Germline V gives CDR1 SGHVS, CDR2 FQNEAQ. The CDR3 sequence is 14 residues long. CDR3 nucleotides: TGTGCCAGCACCAAGGACAGGGTTGCCTACGAGCAGTACTTC. This codes for CASTKDRVAYEQYF.

The V gene is TRBV9, the J gene TRBJ2-1; TRBD2 aligns across 10 bases. The trim removed 0 bases at V and 7 bases at J, leaving 7 bases unmatched. Germline V CDR1 and CDR2: SGDLS, YYNGEE. This CDR3 contains 16 residues. This CDR3 is CASSVARLAGGNEQFF. The CDR3 DNA follows: TGTGCCAGCAGCGTAGCGAGACTAGCGGGTGGGAATGAGCAGTTCTTC.

The chain is built from TRBV6-1 and TRBJ2-4, with no clear D. V was cut by 3 bases and J by 8 bases, with 14 bases left in between. Germline loops: CDR1 MNHNS, CDR2 SASEGT. The CDR3 is 14 amino acids. The CDR3 DNA reads as TGTGCCAGCAGTGAGCGCGATCGCAGGTACATTCAGTACTTC. As protein: CASSERDRRYIQYF.

This chain uses TRBV6-5 with TRBJ1-2, with D perhaps matching TRBD1 (5 bases). Trimming shortened V by 11 bases and J by 4 bases, and 11 bases separated the two germline ends. This CDR3 comprises 11 residues. CDR1 is MNHEY, CDR2 SVGAGI, per germline. Written as DNA, the CDR3 is TGTGCCTGCCGGGACGGCTATGGCTACACCTTC. This encodes CACRDGYGYTF.

The gene calls are TRBV30 and TRBJ1-5, with 10 nucleotides matching TRBD1. V was clipped by 2 bases and J by 3 bases; unmatched bases: 7. Germline CDR1 and CDR2: GTSNPN and SVGIG (reference sequence). This CDR3 region has 16 residues. DNA for the CDR3: TGTGCCTGGAGTTTCCGGACAGGGGGATTCAATCAGCCCCAGCATTTT. As protein: CAWSFRTGGFNQPQHF. Using reference TRBV30 and TRBJ1-5 for the parts outside the CDR3, the full variable domain is SQTIHQWPATLVQPVGSPLSLECTVEGTSNPNLYWYRQAAGRGLQLLFYSVGIGQISSEVPQNLSASRPQDRQFILSSKKLLLSDSGFYLCAWSFRTGGFNQPQHFGDGTRLSIL.

This clone was seen just once. The J gene is TRBJ2-1, the V gene TRBV20-1; D not resolved. V was trimmed by 3 bases and J by 10 bases, leaving 10 bases between them. CDR1 is DFQATT, CDR2 SNEGSKA, per germline (reference sequence). The CDR3 runs to 11 residues. DNA of the CDR3: TGCAGTGCTAGTGGAGCGAGGGAGCAGTTCTTC. It translates to CSASGAREQFF.

V and J are TRBV27 and TRBJ2-7, with a tentative D call TRBD1 (5 bases). Germline CDR1 MNHEY, CDR2 SMNVEV (reference sequence). The CDR3 contains 15 residues. The ends were cut back, 8 bases at V and 3 bases at J, with 20 bases in the middle. CDR3 nucleotides: TGTGCCAGCGGCTCGCTGGACAAGATCTTCTACGAGCAGTACTTC. Residues: CASGSLDKIFYEQYF.

This clone was counted a few times. V is TRBV6-4 and J is TRBJ2-3, with D unresolved. In germline, CDR1 is MRHNA, CDR2 SNTAGT. The ends were cut back, 2 bases at V and 0 bases at J, with 15 bases in the middle. CDR3 length: 17 amino acids. The CDR3 sequence: CASSDPKQRPSTDTQYF. The CDR3 nucleotides read TGTGCCAGCAGTGACCCTAAGCAGAGGCCGAGCACAGATACGCAGTATTTT.

The chain uses TRBV18 and TRBJ1-2; 9 positions agree with TRBD1. CDR1 KGHSH and CDR2 LQKENI come from the germline V gene. V trimming: 4 bases; J trimming: 4 bases; junction bases outside the gene matches: 7. The CDR3 is made up of 15 amino acids. CDR3 nucleotides: TGTGCCAGCTCACAACAGACGGGACAGGGCTATGGCTACACCTTC. Residues: CASSQQTGQGYGYTF. Together with reference TRBV18 and TRBJ1-2, the CDR3 gives the full variable domain: NAGVMQNPRHLVRRRGQEARLRCSPMKGHSHVYWYRQLPEEGLKFMVYLQKENIIDESGMPKERFSAEFPKEGPSILRIQQVVRGDSAAYFCASSQQTGQGYGYTFGSGTRLTVV.

The J gene is TRBJ2-3, the V gene TRBV7-9, with TRBD1 as a possible D gene (6 bases). Per germline, CDR1 SEHNR and CDR2 FQNEAQ (reference sequence). The V and J ends lost 2 bases and 0 bases respectively, with 12 bases between them. CDR3 size: 16 residues. The DNA for the CDR3 is TGTGCCAGCAGCTTATCCAGGGGCTATAGCACAGATACGCAGTATTTT. Its translation is CASSLSRGYSTDTQYF.

Turning to this clone: Its ends do not fully match the called genes, so a read error is possible. This sequence joins TRBV7-7 and TRBJ2-3; tentatively, D is TRBD1 or TRBD2 (6 bases each). The germline V gene has CDR1 SSHAT and CDR2 FNYEAQ (reference sequence). The CDR3 loop spans 14 amino acids. The CDR3 here is CASSLAVGGGTQYF. Here the CDR3 DNA reads TGTGCTAGCAGCTTAGCGGTGGGGGGCGGAACGCAGTATTTT. Combining the CDR3 with reference TRBV7-7 and TRBJ2-3 gives the whole variable domain GAGVSQSPRYKVTKRGQDVTLRCDPISSHATLYWYQQALGQGPEFLTYFNYEAQPDKSGLPSDRFSAERPEGSISTLTIQRTEQRDSAMYRCASSLAVGGGTQYFGPGTRLTVL.

V gene TRBV30 combines with J gene TRBJ2-3, with 14 bases identical to TRBD2. The CDR3 spans 13 residues. CDR1 GTSNPN and CDR2 SVGIG come from the germline V gene (reference sequence). The V gene end was trimmed by 7 bases and the J gene end by 4 bases; junction bases not matched to a gene: 1. The CDR3 loop is CASGLAGADTQYF. The CDR3 DNA is TGTGCCTCGGGACTAGCGGGAGCAGATACGCAGTATTTT.

The rearrangement links TRBV28 to TRBJ1-6; 8 positions match TRBD1. Losses at the gene ends were 7 bases for V and 6 bases for J; bases not matched to a gene: 11. Germline V gene lookup returns CDR1 MDHEN and CDR2 SYDVKM. This CDR3 contains 16 residues. The DNA of the CDR3 is TGTGCCAGCACCCCCGCGATCGGACAGGGTAATTCACCCCTCCACTTT. Amino acid sequence: CASTPAIGQGNSPLHF.

V and J are TRBV9 and TRBJ2-3; 8 positions agree with TRBD1. J gave up 4 bases and V 3 bases, and 10 bases lay outside the gene matches. Germline V gene lookup returns CDR1 SGDLS and CDR2 YYNGEE. The CDR3 has 16 amino acids. This chain's CDR3 is CASSGLRTGLADTQYF. CDR3 coding DNA: TGTGCCAGCAGCGGCTTGCGGACAGGGCTCGCAGATACGCAGTATTTT.

J is TRBJ2-7 and V is TRBV9; D may match TRBD1 or TRBD2 (5 bases each). V gave up 4 bases and J gave up 3 bases, with 17 bases separating them. Germline assignment: CDR1 SGDLS and CDR2 YYNGEE. The CDR3 runs 15 residues. The CDR3: CASSPTGGRSYEQYF. As DNA, the CDR3 is TGTGCCAGCAGCCCCACAGGAGGCCGGAGCTACGAGCAGTACTTC.